Presented here are 23 T cell receptor beta chains from one specimen sequenced in a study of shared T cell receptors in the human thymus listed by TCRdb under 2021. The library came from the immunoSEQ multiplex PCR assay. TCRdb limited this immuneACCESS table to in-frame rearrangements with V and J called. A share of clones is missing; checked studies link under half to unresolved V genes, and the rest is unexplained. This sample lists more than 550,000 clones; around 85% were detected once. The leading ten clones occupy roughly 0.01% of the sample. These data are also associated with another study on human thymus T cells.

The sequenced sample consisted of thymocytes. The receptor source for this set is a girl less than two years old with a congenital heart defect. Donor details come from another sample of the same person, matched by shared clones.

This chain connects TRBV15 to TRBJ1-1; the D gene is possibly TRBD1 (5 bases). The CDR3 is 13 residues long. The germline V and J ends were trimmed by 0 bases and 4 bases, with 6 bases remaining between them. Per germline, CDR1 LNHNV and CDR2 YYDKDF (reference sequence). CDR3 nucleotide sequence: TGTGCCACCAGCAGAGAGGGGGGCACTGAAGCTTTCTTT. Amino acid sequence: CATSREGGTEAFF. Looking up the rest from reference TRBV15 and TRBJ1-1 gives the full variable domain: DAMVIQNPRYQVTQFGKPVTLSCSQTLNHNVMYWYQQKSSQAPKLLFHYYDKDFNNEADTPDNFQSRRPNTSFCFLDIRSPGLGDTAMYLCATSREGGTEAFFGQGTRLTVV.

The rearrangement links TRBV29-1 to TRBJ1-2, with a weak D call TRBD1 (5 bases). Germline CDR1 SQVTM, CDR2 ANQGSEA. This CDR3 is built from 11 residues. CDR3 sequence (DNA): TGCAGTGGGGCACCGGTCTATGGCTACACCTTC. Its protein is CSGAPVYGYTF.

This clone showed up just a few times. V usage is TRBV2 and J usage is TRBJ1-2, with TRBD1 matching over 9 bases. The CDR3 has 18 residues. The V gene's germline CDR1 is SNHLY and CDR2 FYNNEI. Trimming removed 9 bases from V and 3 bases from J; junction bases left unmatched: 20. The DNA for the CDR3 is TGTGCCAGACGGTCCCGGGACAGGGCGGTTCGGTCGGACTATGGCTACACCTTC. Protein sequence: CARRSRDRAVRSDYGYTF.

This clone is a singleton in its sample. The chain carries TRBV15 and TRBJ1-5; tentatively, D is TRBD1 (5 bases). The CDR3 contains 18 residues. With 2 bases removed from V and 7 bases from J, the gap between germline ends came to 24 bases. The germline CDR1 and CDR2 sequences are LNHNV and YYDKDF (reference sequence). CDR3 loop: CATSRSPTRRVGLQPQHF. In DNA form, the CDR3 reads TGTGCCACCAGCAGAAGTCCGACCCGCAGGGTGGGACTACAGCCCCAGCATTTT.

The chain combines TRBV7-9 with TRBJ1-2; the match to TRBD1 covers 7 bases. This CDR3 has 18 amino acids. Trimming at V came to 5 bases and at J to 0 bases, leaving 15 bases not matched to a gene. CDR1 is SEHNR, CDR2 FQNEAQ, per germline (reference sequence). The CDR3 sequence is CASSPITGTDYPNYGYTF. The CDR3 coding sequence is TGTGCCAGCAGCCCGATAACCGGGACAGACTATCCTAACTATGGCTACACCTTC.

The gene calls are TRBV15 and TRBJ2-5; D is ambiguous. Germline-derived CDR1 and CDR2 are LNHNV and YYDKDF (reference sequence). V was pared by 0 bases and J by 3 bases, with 8 bases between. The CDR3 totals 14 residues. In DNA, the CDR3 is TGTGCCACCAGCAGAGAATCCGGAGAAGAGACCCAGTACTTC. Amino acids: CATSRESGEETQYF. Full variable domain (outside the CDR3, taken from reference TRBV15 and TRBJ2-5): DAMVIQNPRYQVTQFGKPVTLSCSQTLNHNVMYWYQQKSSQAPKLLFHYYDKDFNNEADTPDNFQSRRPNTSFCFLDIRSPGLGDTAMYLCATSRESGEETQYFGPGTRLLVL.

This chain joins TRBV7-9 and TRBJ1-2, with D maybe TRBD1 (5 bases). Trimming removed 5 bases from V and 5 bases from J, with 12 bases in between. Germline loops: CDR1 SEHNR, CDR2 FQNEAQ (reference sequence). CDR3 size: 13 residues. In DNA, the CDR3 is TGTGCCAGCAGCCTAATGACAGTGTATGGCTACACCTTC. It codes for CASSLMTVYGYTF.

The CDR3 DNA sequence: TGTGCCAGCAGACGAATGCAGGGTTACGACACTGAAGCTTTCTTT. This encodes CASRRMQGYDTEAFF. The chain uses TRBV7-4 and TRBJ1-1; tentative D call: TRBD1 (5 bases). Germline assignment: CDR1 SGHVT and CDR2 SQSDAQ. With 6 bases removed from V and 3 bases from J, the gap between germline ends came to 17 bases. The CDR3 has 15 amino acids. Full variable domain (rest looked up from reference TRBV7-4 and TRBJ1-1): GAGVSQSPRYKVAKRGRDVALRCDSISGHVTLYWYRQTLGQGSEVLTYSQSDAQRDKSGRPSGRFSAERPERSVSTLKIQRTEQGDSAVYLCASRRMQGYDTEAFFGQGTRLTVV.

In DNA, the CDR3 is TGTGCCAGCAGCCCCTGCGCGGGATCATCTCGGGAGCAGTACTTC. Protein product: CASSPCAGSSREQYF. This sequence joins TRBV13 and TRBJ2-7, with D possibly being TRBD2 (6 bases). The CDR3 has 15 residues. V gave up 5 bases and J gave up 7 bases, with 21 bases separating them. Germline CDR1 PRHDT, CDR2 FYEKMQ (reference sequence).

This clone was recorded once. J is TRBJ2-7 and V is TRBV7-2, with 7 bases matching TRBD1. J lost 0 bases, V lost 5 bases, and 16 bases had no gene match. The CDR3 is 18 residues long. Germline V lookup: CDR1 SGHTA, CDR2 FQGNSA. CDR3 amino acids: CASSQRTGPIKLSYEQYF. In DNA, the CDR3 is TGTGCCAGCAGCCAAAGGACAGGCCCCATAAAACTCTCCTACGAGCAGTACTTC. Full variable domain (remainder filled in from reference TRBV7-2 and TRBJ2-7): GAGVSQSPSNKVTEKGKDVELRCDPISGHTALYWYRQSLGQGLEFLIYFQGNSAPDKSGLPSDRFSAERTGGSVSTLTIQRTQQEDSAVYLCASSQRTGPIKLSYEQYFGPGTRLTVT.

This chain joins TRBV7-8 and TRBJ2-3; D is possibly TRBD2 (6 bases). The CDR3 covers 14 residues. Trimming pared 3 bases from V and 0 bases from J, leaving 7 bases between. In germline, CDR1 is SGHVS, CDR2 FQNEAQ. In DNA form, the CDR3 reads TGTGCCAGCAGCTTCGGGACTAGCACAGATACGCAGTATTTT. Its translation is CASSFGTSTDTQYF.

The chain couples TRBV25-1 to TRBJ1-5; 8 nucleotides line up with TRBD1. The ends lost 3 bases at V and 5 bases at J; junction bases unmatched: 12. The CDR3 is 17 residues long. Germline assignment: CDR1 MGHDK and CDR2 SYGVNS. The CDR3 region has the DNA TGTGCCAGCAGTGATTCTGACAGGGGCCTAAAAGATCAGCCCCAGCATTTT. Its translation is CASSDSDRGLKDQPQHF.

This rearrangement joins TRBV15 to TRBJ1-6, with 7 bases that match TRBD1. With 2 bases clipped from V and 7 bases from J, the junction kept 14 bases outside the gene matches. The CDR3 contains 18 residues. CDR1 is LNHNV and CDR2 is YYDKDF in the germline V gene (reference sequence). The CDR3: CATSRITADRTLNSPLHF. DNA for the CDR3: TGTGCCACCAGCAGAATAACCGCGGACAGGACCTTGAATTCACCCCTCCACTTT.

This chain connects TRBV15 to TRBJ2-5; TRBD2 agrees at 14 bases. V was pared by 1 base and J by 4 bases, with 14 bases of the junction left unmatched. CDR3 length equals 20 residues. Per the germline V gene, CDR1 is LNHNV and CDR2 is YYDKDF (reference sequence). In nucleotides, the CDR3 is TGTGCCACCAGCAGAGGCCCACCGGGGACTAGCGGGGGTATCCCAGAGACCCAGTACTTC. Translation gives CATSRGPPGTSGGIPETQYF.

V and J are TRBV10-3 and TRBJ2-7; TRBD2 might be the D (6 bases). From germline, CDR1 is ENHRY and CDR2 SYGVKD. CDR3 length: 13 residues. The germline V and J ends were trimmed by 0 bases and 7 bases, with 10 bases remaining between them. For the CDR3, the DNA is TGTGCCATCAGTGAGTCGTGGAGGGATGAGCAGTACTTC. Amino acids: CAISESWRDEQYF.

Concerning this clone itself: One end of the junction fails to match germline, which may point to a read error. Other DNA sequences in the same sample also yield this CDR3. The chain is built from TRBV4-1 and TRBJ2-3; D possibly corresponds to TRBD2 (7 bases). This CDR3 region has 16 residues. The germline gives CDR1 MGHRA, CDR2 YSYEKL. The CDR3 spells CASSLRWGRGEDTQYF. The DNA for the CDR3 is TGCGCTAGCAGCCTAAGATGGGGGAGGGGGGAGGATACGCAGTATTTT.

J is TRBJ2-1 and V is TRBV19; tentative D call: TRBD1 (6 bases). The germline V gene encodes CDR1 LNHDA and CDR2 SQIVND (reference sequence). This CDR3 has 13 amino acids. Trimming stripped 1 base from V and 9 bases from J, with 10 bases between. CDR3 coding DNA: TGTGCCAGTAGTATAGGCGGCAGGGGTGAGCAGTTCTTC. Translation gives CASSIGGRGEQFF. Looking up the rest from reference TRBV19 and TRBJ2-1 gives the full variable domain: DGGITQSPKYLFRKEGQNVTLSCEQNLNHDAMYWYRQDPGQGLRLIYYSQIVNDFQKGDIAEGYSVSREKKESFPLTVTSAQKNPTAFYLCASSIGGRGEQFFGPGTRLTVL.

V is TRBV30 and J is TRBJ1-4, with D possibly matching TRBD1 (5 bases). Trimming removed 3 bases at V and 8 bases at J, with 19 bases between. This CDR3 comprises 15 residues. Germline CDR1 GTSNPN, CDR2 SVGIG (reference sequence). The CDR3 DNA reads as TGTGCCTGGAGGTCTGGGGGGAATAGGGAAGAAAAACTGTTTTTT. This gives the protein CAWRSGGNREEKLFF.

This chain joins TRBV23-1 and TRBJ1-1; D gene unclear. Being an ORF, TRBV23-1 has a function that is uncertain. Trimming removed 3 bases at V and 0 bases at J, with 17 bases between. CDR3 length: 17 residues. CDR3 nucleotide sequence: TGCGCCAGCAGTCAGAATCTTGCTTTCGGGGTGAACACTGAAGCTTTCTTT. Translated: CASSQNLAFGVNTEAFF.

This chain connects TRBV4-2 to TRBJ2-3; 7 positions agree with TRBD2. The CDR3 has 17 residues. J gave up 0 bases and V 0 bases, and 6 bases lay outside the gene matches. Germline V CDR1 and CDR2: LGHNA, YNFKEQ. CDR3 protein: CASSQDGGGGSTDTQYF. The CDR3 nucleotides are TGTGCCAGCAGCCAAGATGGAGGCGGGGGAAGCACAGATACGCAGTATTTT.

The chain links TRBV6-1 to TRBJ2-3; D perhaps matches TRBD2 (5 bases). The germline V gene encodes CDR1 MNHNS and CDR2 SASEGT. Deletions cut 2 bases from V and 4 bases from J, with 16 bases between. The CDR3 length is 16 residues. The CDR3 bases are TGTGCCAGCAGTGAATTCCCGGGGTCCCTGCCAGATACGCAGTATTTT. Its protein is CASSEFPGSLPDTQYF.

The CDR3 is CASSLGGTFDTEAFF. CDR3 sequence (DNA): TGTGCCAGCAGTTTAGGAGGCACCTTTGACACTGAAGCTTTCTTT. The chain is built from TRBV27 and TRBJ1-1; no clear D. V dropped 2 bases and J dropped 3 bases, with 13 bases sitting between them. Germline V CDR1 and CDR2: MNHEY, SMNVEV (reference sequence). The CDR3 loop spans 15 amino acids.

As regards this clone: At one of its ends the junction is not consistent with the germline gene, which may arise from a read error. This sequence joins TRBV5-3 and TRBJ1-3, with a tentative D call TRBD1 (6 bases). TRBV5-3 has ORF status, its function being uncertain. The CDR3 length is 13 residues. CDR3 sequence: CARSLARGSTIYF. In DNA, the CDR3 is TGTGCCAGAAGCTTGGCCAGGGGAAGCACCATATATTTT.